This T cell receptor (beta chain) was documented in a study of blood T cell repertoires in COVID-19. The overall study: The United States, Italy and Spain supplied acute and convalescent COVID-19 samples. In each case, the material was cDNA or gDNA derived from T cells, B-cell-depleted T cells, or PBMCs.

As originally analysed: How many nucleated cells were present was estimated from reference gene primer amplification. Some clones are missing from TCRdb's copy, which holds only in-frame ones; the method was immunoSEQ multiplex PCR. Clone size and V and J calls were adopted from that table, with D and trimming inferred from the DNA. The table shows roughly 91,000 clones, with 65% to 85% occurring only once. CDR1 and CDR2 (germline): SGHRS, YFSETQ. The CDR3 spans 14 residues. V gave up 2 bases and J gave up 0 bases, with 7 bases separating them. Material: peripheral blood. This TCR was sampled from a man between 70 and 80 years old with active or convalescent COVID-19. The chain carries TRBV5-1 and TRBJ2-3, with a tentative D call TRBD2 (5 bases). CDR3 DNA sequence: TGCGCCAGCAGCTTTGGACTGAGCACAGATACGCAGTATTTT. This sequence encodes CASSFGLSTDTQYF. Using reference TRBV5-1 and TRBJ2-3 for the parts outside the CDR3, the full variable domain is KAGVTQTPRYLIKTRGQQVTLSCSPISGHRSVSWYQQTPGQGLQFLFEYFSETQRNKGNFPGRFSGRQFSNSRSEMNVSTLELGDSALYLCASSFGLSTDTQYFGPGTRLTVL.